This T cell receptor (beta chain) was profiled in a study of Ad26.COV2.S vaccination and SARS-CoV-2 variants. Trimming pared 4 bases from V and 10 bases from J, leaving 11 bases between. Germline values: CDR1 LNHDA, CDR2 SQIVND (reference sequence). CDR3 size: 12 residues. Treatment in this sample: about 20 received Ad26.COV2.S at low or high dose, single or two shots; roughly five received placebo; per-sample allocation not given. After the first vaccine or placebo injection, samples were drawn on day 63. At a Boston site, the person donating was an adult of 18-55 years. Profiling relied on immunoSEQ multiplex PCR, and the TCRdb table lists in-frame clones only, not all of them. The data show 430,000 or so clones, with 75% to 95% seen just once and less than 15% held by the top ten.

The rearrangement links TRBV19 to TRBJ2-1; D is undetermined. The sequence came from a person between 18 and 59 years old who received the Ad26.COV2.S COVID-19 vaccine or a placebo. Sequencing used peripheral blood, obtained in a trial of Ad26.COV2.S vaccine versus placebo. The DNA for the CDR3 is TGTGCCAGTAGTAATGCCCCCGCCGAGCAGTTCTTC. Translating it yields CASSNAPAEQFF.